This record looks at one TCR beta chain sequence and its context. The target antigen is unknown. Primers: 60 Vbeta forward and 13 Jbeta reverse. The repertoire was sequenced with immunoSEQ multiplex PCR; TCRdb's copy has only in-frame clones and lacks some. The sample has about 130,000 clones, about 80% seen once. The record originates from a study of cytomegalovirus exposure and HLA in healthy donors. Study in general: A prior analysis found some 110 million unique TCR beta sequences from approximately 190 million T cells.

Germline V gene data show CDR1 as SGHKS and CDR2 as YYEKEE (reference sequence). V was pared by 0 bases and J by 7 bases, with 12 bases between. This CDR3 comprises 14 residues. Study outcomes and limitations: A missense DCLRE1C variant was associated with V- and J-gene trimming of TCR beta chains in a later analysis, and an independent cohort replicated the association. Available immune exposure information was restricted to CMV serostatus only.

The sequence came from a male donor in good health and CMV-seronegative. The genes are TRBV5-5 and TRBJ2-3; a possible D gene is TRBD1 (5 bases). Material for sequencing was PBMCs. The CDR3 loop is CASSLDYQGNTQYF. CDR3 DNA: TGTGCCAGCAGCTTGGACTACCAGGGAAATACGCAGTATTTT.